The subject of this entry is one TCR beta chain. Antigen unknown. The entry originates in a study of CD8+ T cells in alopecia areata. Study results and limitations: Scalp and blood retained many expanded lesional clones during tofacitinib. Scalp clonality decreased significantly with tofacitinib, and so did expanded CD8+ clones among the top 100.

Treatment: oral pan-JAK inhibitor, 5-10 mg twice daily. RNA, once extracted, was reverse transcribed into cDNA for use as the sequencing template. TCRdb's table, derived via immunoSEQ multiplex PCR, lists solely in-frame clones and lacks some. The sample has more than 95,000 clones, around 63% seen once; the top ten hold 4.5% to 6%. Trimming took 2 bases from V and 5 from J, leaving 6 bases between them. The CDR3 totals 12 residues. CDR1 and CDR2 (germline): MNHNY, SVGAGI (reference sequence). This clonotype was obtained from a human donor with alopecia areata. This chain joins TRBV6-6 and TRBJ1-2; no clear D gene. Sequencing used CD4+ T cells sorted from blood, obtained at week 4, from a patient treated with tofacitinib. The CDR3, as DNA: TGTGCCAGCAGTTACCAGGATTATGGCTACACCTTC. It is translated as CASSYQDYGYTF.